This T cell receptor beta chain was sequenced during a study of response to subunit inactivated influenza vaccine. Points from the study as a whole: Every seasonal influenza vaccination brings in few new T cells, the authors suggested.

TCRdb itself ran the RT-PCR reads through MiXCR, one entry per CDR3 protein. The sample comprises fewer than 250,000 distinct CDR3 sequences, around an eighth of which are singletons, and about 26% rests with the top ten. CDR1 and CDR2 (germline): SGHAT, FQDESV (reference sequence). The ends were cut back, 5 bases at V and 4 bases at J, with 27 bases in the middle. The CDR3 covers 19 residues. Comment on this clonotype: Its antigen remains unidentified.

V usage is TRBV11-1 and J usage is TRBJ2-1, with D possibly called TRBD1 or TRBD2 (7 bases each). This TCR came from a man aged 45 to 65 who received an inactivated influenza vaccine. The sample here was CD8+ T cells sorted from PBMCs, taken more than 4 days after vaccination. The CDR3 sequence is CASSHPSVRGGPHYNEQFF. For the CDR3, the DNA is TGTGCCAGCAGCCACCCCTCTGTCAGGGGGGGTCCTCATTACAATGAGCAGTTCTTC.